The 5 T cell receptor beta chains below all came from one sample that was sequenced in a study of graft-versus-host responses after intestinal transplantation. Clones were read by immunoSEQ multiplex PCR, and TCRdb kept only the in-frame ones, dropping some. The table lists tens of thousands of clones, 89% of them singletons. The material was PBMCs, obtained roughly 65 days after intestinal transplantation. The receptors here all came from a human patient who received an intestinal transplant, so some T cells may come from the graft donor.

V and J are TRBV5-6 and TRBJ1-2; TRBD1 might be the D (6 bases). The germline gives CDR1 SGHDT, CDR2 YYEEEE. CDR3 length: 14 amino acids. V lost 5 bases and J 4 bases, leaving 15 bases between the germline ends. The CDR3 loop reads CASSDTGFPYGYTF. Written as DNA, the CDR3 is TGTGCCAGCAGTGACACAGGGTTCCCCTATGGCTACACCTTC.

The chain recombines TRBV7-9 with TRBJ1-1, with D unresolved. Germline CDR1 reads SEHNR; CDR2 reads FQNEAQ (reference sequence). The CDR3 runs 15 residues. The germline V and J ends were trimmed by 7 bases and 6 bases, with 21 bases remaining between them. Here the CDR3 reads CASTKTGQDSAEAFF. The CDR3 bases are TGTGCCAGCACCAAAACCGGGCAGGATTCGGCTGAAGCTTTCTTT. The full variable domain, in which reference TRBV7-9 and TRBJ1-1 provide the parts outside the CDR3, is DTGVSQNPRHKITKRGQNVTFRCDPISEHNRLYWYRQTLGQGPEFLTYFQNEAQLEKSRLLSDRFSAERPKGSFSTLEIQRTEQGDSAMYLCASTKTGQDSAEAFFGQGTRLTVV.

The chain recombines TRBV6-5 with TRBJ2-3; 7 positions match TRBD2. The germline gives CDR1 MNHEY, CDR2 SVGAGI. The CDR3 runs 14 residues. Trimming took 7 bases from V and 2 from J; bases not matched to a gene: 6. The CDR3 reads CASKSGGNTDTQYF. As DNA, the CDR3 is TGTGCCAGCAAGTCGGGGGGAAACACAGATACGCAGTATTTT.

This sequence joins TRBV27 and TRBJ1-2; TRBD1 aligns across 11 bases. The CDR3 has 16 amino acids. The ends lost 4 bases at V and 0 bases at J; junction bases unmatched: 4. Germline V gene sequence: CDR1 MNHEY, CDR2 SMNVEV (reference sequence). CDR3 DNA: TGTGCCAGCAGTTCCCGGGACAGGGGGGCTAACTATGGCTACACCTTC. Protein product: CASSSRDRGANYGYTF.

The chain uses TRBV5-5 and TRBJ2-2; D may be TRBD2 (5 bases). Between the trimmed V and J ends, which lost 6 bases and 2 bases, there was a span of 17 bases. The CDR3 runs 16 residues. CDR1 and CDR2 from the germline V gene are SGHKS and YYEKEE (reference sequence). The CDR3, as DNA: TGTGCCAGCACCATCATGTCCGACTACAACACCGGGGAGCTGTTTTTT. Amino acids: CASTIMSDYNTGELFF.